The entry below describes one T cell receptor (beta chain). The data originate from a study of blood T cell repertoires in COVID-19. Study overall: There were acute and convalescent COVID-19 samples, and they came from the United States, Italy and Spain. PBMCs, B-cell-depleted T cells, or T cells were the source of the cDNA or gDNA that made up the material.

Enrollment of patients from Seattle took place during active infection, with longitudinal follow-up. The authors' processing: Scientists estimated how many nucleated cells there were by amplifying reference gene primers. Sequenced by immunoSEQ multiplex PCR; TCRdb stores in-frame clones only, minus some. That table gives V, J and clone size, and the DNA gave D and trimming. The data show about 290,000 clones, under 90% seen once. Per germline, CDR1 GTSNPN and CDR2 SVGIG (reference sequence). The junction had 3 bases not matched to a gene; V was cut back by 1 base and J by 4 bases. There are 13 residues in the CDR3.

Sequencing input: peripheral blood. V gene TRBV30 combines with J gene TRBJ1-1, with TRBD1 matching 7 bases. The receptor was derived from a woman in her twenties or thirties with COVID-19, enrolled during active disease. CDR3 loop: CAWSATGVTEAFF. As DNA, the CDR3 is TGTGCCTGGAGTGCTACAGGGGTCACTGAAGCTTTCTTT.